The 21 T cell receptor beta chains below come from one sample, sequenced in a study of control samples from healthy donors and cancer patients. TCRdb's table, derived via immunoSEQ multiplex PCR, lists solely in-frame clones and lacks some. The sample lists about 110,000 clones, around 80% occurring once. Sequenced material: blood. The receptor set was obtained from a man between 18 and 29 years old in good health.

The chain employs TRBV9 and TRBJ2-1, with D tentatively TRBD2 (6 bases). The V gene's germline CDR1 is SGDLS and CDR2 YYNGEE. V gave up 4 bases and J gave up 2 bases, with 13 bases separating them. The CDR3 spans 15 residues. CDR3: CASSSRGTPYNEQFF. The CDR3 DNA is TGTGCCAGCAGCTCCCGGGGGACCCCCTACAATGAGCAGTTCTTC.

V is TRBV5-1 and J is TRBJ1-1; TRBD1 matches at 12 bases. The CDR3 extends over 19 amino acids. J lost 1 base, V lost 4 bases, and 14 bases had no gene match. The germline V gene has CDR1 SGHRS and CDR2 YFSETQ. The CDR3 loop reads CASSGKLGQGALTNTEAFF. The CDR3 DNA reads TGCGCCAGCAGCGGAAAACTGGGACAGGGGGCCCTGACGAACACTGAAGCTTTCTTT.

V is TRBV24-1 and J is TRBJ2-1; 7 bases are a match to TRBD1. The germline CDR1 and CDR2 sequences are KGHDR and SFDVKD. The CDR3 is made up of 17 amino acids. After removal of 7 bases from V and 0 bases from J, the junction contained 11 bases not matched to a gene. The CDR3 sequence: CATSSGGDSSSYNEQFF. DNA for the CDR3: TGTGCCACCAGCTCCGGTGGGGACAGCAGCTCCTACAATGAGCAGTTCTTC.

The chain links TRBV14 to TRBJ1-5, with no clear D. V was trimmed by 6 bases and J by 7 bases, leaving 16 bases between them. Germline V gives CDR1 SGHDN, CDR2 FVKESK. The CDR3 length is 14 residues. CDR3 loop: CASSRLGWGQPQHF. CDR3 sequence (DNA): TGTGCCAGCAGTCGACTGGGATGGGGACAGCCCCAGCATTTT. The complete variable domain, with remaining parts taken from reference TRBV14 and TRBJ1-5, reads EAGVTQFPSHSVIEKGQTVTLRCDPISGHDNLYWYRRVMGKEIKFLLHFVKESKQDESGMPNNRFLAERTGGTYSTLKVQPAELEDSGVYFCASSRLGWGQPQHFGDGTRLSIL.

J is TRBJ2-7 and V is TRBV7-6; no definite D call. Trimming took 0 bases from V and 4 from J, leaving 13 bases between them. The CDR3 covers 15 residues. Germline lookup yields CDR1 SGHVS and CDR2 FNYEAQ. The CDR3 nucleotides are TGTGCCAGCAGCTTAGCCAGTGGGCCGAAATACGAGCAGTACTTC. It specifies CASSLASGPKYEQYF.

The chain links TRBV9 to TRBJ2-5, with TRBD2 identical over 10 bases. The CDR3 is 18 residues long. V lost 0 bases and J lost 2; bases outside the gene matches: 10. Germline CDR1 reads SGDLS; CDR2 reads YYNGEE. CDR3 amino acids: CASSVGLAGALGQETQYF. DNA of the CDR3: TGTGCCAGCAGCGTAGGCCTAGCGGGGGCCTTGGGGCAAGAGACCCAGTACTTC.

The DNA of the CDR3 is TGTGCCAGCAGCTCAGGGGTTGAAGCTTTCTTT. It yields the protein CASSSGVEAFF. The chain uses TRBV7-6 and TRBJ1-1; the D gene is possibly TRBD1 (6 bases). Germline V CDR1 and CDR2: SGHVS, FNYEAQ. CDR3 size: 11 residues. V was trimmed by 4 bases and J by 7 bases, leaving 7 bases between them.

The V call is TRBV6-5, the J call TRBJ1-1, with D maybe TRBD1 (5 bases). From germline, CDR1 is MNHEY and CDR2 SVGAGI. The length of the CDR3 is 13 residues. V lost 2 bases and J lost 1, with 5 bases in between. The CDR3 sequence: CASSYGQNTEAFF. For the CDR3, the DNA is TGTGCCAGCAGTTACGGACAGAACACTGAAGCTTTCTTT.

The rearrangement uses TRBV5-1 and TRBJ2-7; TRBD1 aligns across 10 bases. Germline-derived CDR1 and CDR2 are SGHRS and YFSETQ. The CDR3 has 14 residues. V shed 10 bases and J 5 bases; nucleotides not matched to a gene: 12. The CDR3 loop reads CAGRSGTGDHEQYF. Here the CDR3 DNA reads TGCGCCGGCCGATCCGGGACAGGGGACCACGAGCAGTACTTC.

The CDR3 DNA follows: TGTGCCAGCAGTTTGGGTCGACAGCAGCCCCAGCATTTT. It encodes CASSLGRQQPQHF. V and J are TRBV12-3 or TRBV12-4 and TRBJ1-5; possibly TRBD1 for D (5 bases). The CDR3 loop spans 13 amino acids. Trimming took 3 bases from V and 7 from J, leaving 10 bases between them.

This sequence joins TRBV6-2 or TRBV6-3 and TRBJ2-7; 11 bases agree with TRBD1. V shed 1 base, J shed 4 bases, and the junction held 3 bases outside the gene matches. Germline CDR1 is MNHEY and CDR2 is SVGEGT. The CDR3 has 15 amino acids. This CDR3 reads CASSYWTGGEYEQYF. The CDR3 region has the DNA TGTGCCAGCAGTTACTGGACAGGGGGCGAGTACGAGCAGTACTTC.

V usage is TRBV5-1 and J usage is TRBJ1-1, with 12 bases matching TRBD1. Germline-derived CDR1 and CDR2 are SGHRS and YFSETQ. Trimming at V came to 1 base and at J to 6 bases, leaving 10 bases not matched to a gene. CDR3 size: 17 residues. CDR3 in amino acids: CASSLTGTGGFGAEAFF. As DNA, the CDR3 is TGCGCCAGCAGCTTGACCGGGACAGGGGGCTTCGGTGCTGAAGCTTTCTTT.

The rearrangement uses TRBV6-5 and TRBJ2-1, with 8 bases fitting TRBD2. From germline, CDR1 is MNHEY and CDR2 SVGAGI. The CDR3 length is 14 residues. V shed 5 bases, J shed 8 bases, and the junction held 8 bases outside the gene matches. The CDR3 region is CASSSRGGPDEQFF. The CDR3 DNA reads TGTGCCAGCAGTAGTCGGGGGGGCCCCGATGAGCAGTTCTTC.

The V call is TRBV19, the J call TRBJ1-5, with D possibly TRBD1 on 5 matching bases. Trimming shortened V by 1 base and J by 2 bases, and 12 bases separated the two germline ends. This CDR3 is built from 16 residues. Looked up from germline, CDR1 is LNHDA and CDR2 is SQIVND (reference sequence). The CDR3 nucleotides are TGTGCCAGTAGTATAGCTGGCCAGGGTCGCAATCAGCCCCAGCATTTT. It codes for CASSIAGQGRNQPQHF.

J is TRBJ2-1 and V is TRBV30; TRBD2 matches at 9 bases. V gave up 3 bases and J gave up 5 bases; unmatched junction bases: 8. The CDR3 is 15 amino acids. Looked up from germline, CDR1 is GTSNPN and CDR2 is SVGIG (reference sequence). CDR3 sequence reads: CAWSVTSGPDNEQFF. CDR3 DNA sequence: TGTGCCTGGAGCGTAACTAGCGGGCCCGACAATGAGCAGTTCTTC.

The genes are TRBV18 and TRBJ1-1, with D hard to call. The length of the CDR3 is 16 residues. Germline V gives CDR1 KGHSH, CDR2 LQKENI. The V end was cut by 5 bases, the J end by 1 base, with 17 bases between. The CDR3 DNA follows: TGTGCCAGCTCAGTGGCCCGCCAGGCAGGGAACACTGAAGCTTTCTTT. It specifies CASSVARQAGNTEAFF. Using reference TRBV18 and TRBJ1-1 for the parts outside the CDR3, the full variable domain is NAGVMQNPRHLVRRRGQEARLRCSPMKGHSHVYWYRQLPEEGLKFMVYLQKENIIDESGMPKERFSAEFPKEGPSILRIQQVVRGDSAAYFCASSVARQAGNTEAFFGQGTRLTVV.

The chain recombines TRBV27 with TRBJ1-1; no reliable D call. The CDR3 runs 16 residues. Deletions cut 5 bases from V and 1 base from J, with 17 bases between. Germline CDR1 is MNHEY and CDR2 is SMNVEV (reference sequence). The DNA for the CDR3 is TGTGCCAGCAGTCGGCACCGGCACGAGGGGAACACTGAAGCTTTCTTT. Its protein product is CASSRHRHEGNTEAFF.

This clone was observed a single time. This chain uses TRBV27 with TRBJ2-7; no clear D gene. The CDR3 spans 13 residues. CDR1 MNHEY and CDR2 SMNVEV come from the germline V gene (reference sequence). The V gene lost 5 bases and the J gene lost 6 bases, with 14 bases spanning the gap. DNA of the CDR3: TGTGCCAGCAGTCCCTGGACGGACGGCGAGCAGTACTTC. Encoded protein: CASSPWTDGEQYF.

The chain links TRBV7-6 to TRBJ2-5, with 11 bases that match TRBD2. V shed 4 bases and J 0 bases; nucleotides not matched to a gene: 1. Germline assignment: CDR1 SGHVS and CDR2 FNYEAQ. The CDR3 contains 15 residues. This CDR3 reads CASSSGLADQETQYF. CDR3 nucleotides: TGTGCCAGCAGCTCGGGACTAGCGGACCAAGAGACCCAGTACTTC.

J is TRBJ1-2 and V is TRBV5-1; TRBD1 is a possible D gene (5 bases). There are 12 residues in the CDR3. Trimming stripped 3 bases from V and 7 bases from J, with 10 bases between. Germline V lookup: CDR1 SGHRS, CDR2 YFSETQ. CDR3 protein: CASSSKGIGYTF. The CDR3 nucleotides are TGCGCCAGCAGCTCGAAGGGGATTGGCTACACCTTC.

The chain links TRBV2 to TRBJ2-5; D may be TRBD1 or TRBD2 (6 bases each). The length of the CDR3 is 15 residues. The V gene's germline CDR1 is SNHLY and CDR2 FYNNEI. V gave up 8 bases and J gave up 2 bases, with 18 bases separating them. DNA of the CDR3: TGTGCCAGCCAGATTAGGGGGGAAACACAAGAGACCCAGTACTTC. It specifies CASQIRGETQETQYF.